The clone carrying this TCR beta chain was found many times. The antigen remains unidentified. This entry comes from a study of T cells after yellow fever vaccination. Whole-study results and caveats: At around 96% for CD4 and almost 90% for CD8, most primary-vaccination clones showed up again after the booster.

Per germline, CDR1 LGHDT and CDR2 YNNKEL (reference sequence). V lost 0 bases, J lost 1 base, and 12 bases stayed unmatched. This CDR3 has 18 amino acids. TCRdb analysed the 5' RACE reads with MiXCR anew, one entry per CDR3 protein. The repertoire holds hundreds of thousands of distinct CDR3 sequences, with approximately 13% as singletons. This chain uses TRBV3-1 with TRBJ2-7; the match to TRBD1 covers 7 bases. Source: PBMCs, taken on the day of the yellow fever booster vaccination. The TCR originated in a man aged 25 to 40 who received the YFV17D yellow fever vaccine. The CDR3 reads CASSQDHSGQVISYEQYF. Written as DNA, the CDR3 is TGTGCCAGCAGCCAAGATCACTCTGGACAGGTAATTTCCTACGAGCAGTACTTC.